These T cell receptor beta chains were read from a single sample in a study of blood T cell repertoires in COVID-19. Produced via immunoSEQ multiplex PCR; TCRdb's table is partial and in-frame only. The sample shows some 260,000 clones, roughly 80% of them seen only once. Source material: PBMCs or T cells enriched from blood (not recorded which). Every receptor here comes from a man aged 25-45 years with acute COVID-19. CDR3s include the opening cysteine and the closing phenylalanine or tryptophan. Each record gives: CDR3 protein, CDR3 DNA, V gene, clone size, D gene, CDR3 length, J gene. The D gene is left open where the match is weak. Clone size is stated in some rows and not others, as once, few, many or a class when expanded.

CDR3 protein: CASSQDGGGWGEQFF; CDR3 DNA: TGCGCCAGCAGCCAAGACGGAGGGGGCTGGGGTGAGCAGTTCTTC; V gene: TRBV4-3; clone size: .; D gene: .; CDR3 length: 15; J gene: TRBJ2-1
CDR3 protein: CASRHGNQPQHF; CDR3 DNA: TGTGCCAGTAGACACGGGAATCAGCCCCAGCATTTT; V gene: TRBV19; clone size: once; D gene: .; CDR3 length: 12; J gene: TRBJ1-5
CDR3 protein: CATSGRQPNTGELFF; CDR3 DNA: TGTGCCACCAGTGGAAGACAGCCGAACACCGGGGAGCTGTTTTTT; V gene: TRBV24-1; clone size: .; D gene: .; CDR3 length: 15; J gene: TRBJ2-2
CDR3 protein: CASSYGEVTGELFF; CDR3 DNA: TGTGCCAGCAGTTATGGGGAGGTCACCGGGGAGCTGTTTTTT; V gene: TRBV6-5; clone size: once; D gene: .; CDR3 length: 14; J gene: TRBJ2-2
CDR3 protein: CASSFSRVDGYTF; CDR3 DNA: TGTGCCAGCAGTTTTTCCAGGGTCGATGGCTACACCTTC; V gene: TRBV27; clone size: .; D gene: .; CDR3 length: 13; J gene: TRBJ1-2
CDR3 protein: CASSLPGFNEKLFF; CDR3 DNA: TGTGCCAGCAGCTTACCGGGGTTTAATGAAAAACTGTTTTTT; V gene: TRBV5-5; clone size: .; D gene: .; CDR3 length: 14; J gene: TRBJ1-4
CDR3 protein: CASSFRGRNTEAFF; CDR3 DNA: TGTGCCAGCAGCTTCAGGGGGCGAAACACTGAAGCTTTCTTT; V gene: TRBV5-4; clone size: .; D gene: TRBD1; CDR3 length: 14; J gene: TRBJ1-1
CDR3 protein: CASRRDRGMGGYTF; CDR3 DNA: TGTGCCAGCAGAAGGGACAGGGGGATGGGAGGCTACACCTTC; V gene: TRBV27; clone size: .; D gene: TRBD1; CDR3 length: 14; J gene: TRBJ1-2
CDR3 protein: CASSEVTGGHYGYTF; CDR3 DNA: TGTGCCAGCAGCGAGGTGACAGGGGGCCACTATGGCTACACCTTC; V gene: TRBV5-5; clone size: .; D gene: TRBD1; CDR3 length: 15; J gene: TRBJ1-2
CDR3 protein: CASSSRTSGVYNEQFF; CDR3 DNA: TGTGCCAGCAGCTCCAGGACTAGCGGGGTGTACAATGAGCAGTTCTTC; V gene: TRBV5-1; clone size: .; D gene: TRBD2; CDR3 length: 16; J gene: TRBJ2-1
CDR3 protein: CASSARGAQADTQYF; CDR3 DNA: TGTGCCAGCAGCGCACGGGGAGCCCAGGCAGATACGCAGTATTTT; V gene: TRBV7-2; clone size: .; D gene: .; CDR3 length: 15; J gene: TRBJ2-3
CDR3 protein: CASSLRTGANTGELFF; CDR3 DNA: TGTGCCAGCAGCTTACGTACGGGGGCGAACACCGGGGAGCTGTTTTTT; V gene: TRBV7-6; clone size: few; D gene: .; CDR3 length: 16; J gene: TRBJ2-2
CDR3 protein: CASSDSSTSGGTDTQYF; CDR3 DNA: TGTGCCAGCAGTGACTCGTCAACTAGCGGAGGCACAGATACGCAGTATTTT; V gene: TRBV6-4; clone size: many; D gene: TRBD2; CDR3 length: 17; J gene: TRBJ2-3
CDR3 protein: CASSLVAGGKQETQYF; CDR3 DNA: TGCGCCAGCAGCTTAGTAGCGGGGGGCAAGCAGGAGACCCAGTACTTC; V gene: TRBV5-1; clone size: .; D gene: TRBD2; CDR3 length: 16; J gene: TRBJ2-5
CDR3 protein: CASSLGQGAETQYF; CDR3 DNA: TGTGCCAGCAGCTTGGGACAGGGAGCGGAGACCCAGTACTTC; V gene: TRBV5-1; clone size: .; D gene: TRBD1; CDR3 length: 14; J gene: TRBJ2-5
CDR3 protein: CASSSGDPDTQYF; CDR3 DNA: TGTGCCAGCAGCTCAGGGGACCCAGATACGCAGTATTTT; V gene: TRBV7-2; clone size: once; D gene: .; CDR3 length: 13; J gene: TRBJ2-3
CDR3 protein: CASSLTGGKGNEKLFF; CDR3 DNA: TGTGCCAGCAGTCTAACAGGGGGCAAGGGTAATGAAAAACTGTTTTTT; V gene: TRBV27; clone size: .; D gene: TRBD1; CDR3 length: 16; J gene: TRBJ1-4
CDR3 protein: CASSPTGSGEAFF; CDR3 DNA: TGTGCCAGTAGTCCTACAGGTAGTGGGGAAGCTTTCTTT; V gene: TRBV19; clone size: .; D gene: .; CDR3 length: 13; J gene: TRBJ1-1
CDR3 protein: CASGLSGFLGEAFF; CDR3 DNA: TGTGCTAGTGGTTTGTCAGGGTTTCTTGGTGAAGCTTTCTTT; V gene: TRBV12-5; clone size: once; D gene: .; CDR3 length: 14; J gene: TRBJ1-1
CDR3 protein: CASSSLRGLAGDGELFF; CDR3 DNA: TGTGCCAGCAGCTCCCTGCGGGGACTAGCGGGAGATGGGGAGCTGTTTTTT; V gene: TRBV5-1; clone size: .; D gene: TRBD2; CDR3 length: 17; J gene: TRBJ2-2
CDR3 protein: CASSRGQLFNYGYTF; CDR3 DNA: TGTGCCAGCAGCCGCGGACAGCTTTTTAACTATGGCTACACCTTC; V gene: TRBV3-1/TRBV3-2; clone size: .; D gene: .; CDR3 length: 15; J gene: TRBJ1-2
CDR3 protein: CASSRIRQGGSEAFF; CDR3 DNA: TGTGCCAGCAGCCGAATAAGACAGGGAGGCTCTGAAGCTTTCTTT; V gene: TRBV7-3; clone size: .; D gene: TRBD1; CDR3 length: 15; J gene: TRBJ1-1
CDR3 protein: CARRRRGAHTEAFF; CDR3 DNA: TGTGCCCGCAGACGACGGGGGGCCCACACTGAAGCTTTCTTT; V gene: TRBV5-5; clone size: .; D gene: .; CDR3 length: 14; J gene: TRBJ1-1
CDR3 protein: CATSKTFTGDNEKLFF; CDR3 DNA: TGTGCCACCAGCAAAACCTTTACAGGGGATAATGAAAAACTGTTTTTT; V gene: TRBV15; clone size: .; D gene: TRBD1; CDR3 length: 16; J gene: TRBJ1-4
CDR3 protein: CASSLTRVTLSGANVLTF; CDR3 DNA: TGTGCCAGCAGCTTAACGCGGGTGACCCTCTCTGGGGCCAACGTCCTGACTTTC; V gene: TRBV7-9; clone size: .; D gene: .; CDR3 length: 18; J gene: TRBJ2-6
CDR3 protein: CASTLQGSGELFF; CDR3 DNA: TGTGCCAGTACCCTACAGGGTAGCGGGGAGCTGTTTTTT; V gene: TRBV19; clone size: .; D gene: .; CDR3 length: 13; J gene: TRBJ2-2
CDR3 protein: CASSDVVGTGGVTQYF; CDR3 DNA: TGTGCCAGCAGTGACGTGGTAGGGACAGGGGGTGTGACCCAGTACTTC; V gene: TRBV25-1; clone size: .; D gene: TRBD1; CDR3 length: 16; J gene: TRBJ2-5
CDR3 protein: CASRRVAGEQFF; CDR3 DNA: TGTGCCAGCAGGAGGGTGGCGGGTGAGCAGTTCTTC; V gene: TRBV11-2; clone size: many; D gene: .; CDR3 length: 12; J gene: TRBJ2-1
CDR3 protein: CASSARQDNYGYTF; CDR3 DNA: TGTGCCAGCAGTGCCCGACAGGATAACTATGGCTACACCTTC; V gene: TRBV2; clone size: .; D gene: .; CDR3 length: 14; J gene: TRBJ1-2
CDR3 protein: CASSLPGGNTEAFF; CDR3 DNA: TGCGCCAGCAGTCTCCCCGGGGGGAACACTGAAGCTTTCTTT; V gene: TRBV23-1; clone size: .; D gene: .; CDR3 length: 14; J gene: TRBJ1-1
CDR3 protein: CASGLAGVSSYNEQFF; CDR3 DNA: TGTGCCTCGGGACTAGCGGGAGTCAGCTCCTACAATGAGCAGTTCTTC; V gene: TRBV7-3; clone size: many; D gene: TRBD2; CDR3 length: 16; J gene: TRBJ2-1
CDR3 protein: CASSEAGGTTDTQYF; CDR3 DNA: TGTGCCAGCTCAGAAGCGGGGGGCACCACAGATACGCAGTATTTT; V gene: TRBV6-4; clone size: .; D gene: TRBD2; CDR3 length: 15; J gene: TRBJ2-3
CDR3 protein: CASSTRGASYGYTF; CDR3 DNA: TGTGCCAGCAGCACCAGGGGGGCTAGCTATGGCTACACCTTC; V gene: TRBV9; clone size: .; D gene: TRBD1; CDR3 length: 14; J gene: TRBJ1-2
CDR3 protein: CASSPGTGSGNQPQHF; CDR3 DNA: TGCGCCAGCAGCCCGGGGACAGGGAGCGGCAATCAGCCCCAGCATTTT; V gene: TRBV5-1; clone size: .; D gene: TRBD1; CDR3 length: 16; J gene: TRBJ1-5
CDR3 protein: CASSLSGSYGYTF; CDR3 DNA: TGTGCCAGCAGCTTGTCGGGGAGCTATGGCTACACCTTC; V gene: TRBV7-9; clone size: .; D gene: .; CDR3 length: 13; J gene: TRBJ1-2
CDR3 protein: CASSQPTRTSGPNEQFF; CDR3 DNA: TGCGCCAGCAGCCAACCTACCCGGACTAGCGGACCCAATGAGCAGTTCTTC; V gene: TRBV4-1; clone size: .; D gene: TRBD2; CDR3 length: 17; J gene: TRBJ2-1
CDR3 protein: CASSLAGVGETQYF; CDR3 DNA: TGTGCCAGCAGCTTGGCCGGGGTTGGGGAGACCCAGTACTTC; V gene: TRBV5-4; clone size: .; D gene: .; CDR3 length: 14; J gene: TRBJ2-5
CDR3 protein: CASEARVSGNTIYF; CDR3 DNA: TGTGCCAGCGAAGCCCGGGTTTCTGGAAACACCATATATTTT; V gene: TRBV2; clone size: .; D gene: .; CDR3 length: 14; J gene: TRBJ1-3
CDR3 protein: CASSDTGVYGYTF; CDR3 DNA: TGTGCCAGCAGCGATACAGGGGTTTATGGCTACACCTTC; V gene: TRBV5-6; clone size: .; D gene: TRBD1; CDR3 length: 13; J gene: TRBJ1-2
CDR3 protein: CASSYSHNEKLFF; CDR3 DNA: TGTGCCAGCAGTTACAGCCATAATGAAAAACTGTTTTTT; V gene: TRBV6-5; clone size: .; D gene: .; CDR3 length: 13; J gene: TRBJ1-4
CDR3 protein: CASSPVSGGLETQYF; CDR3 DNA: TGTGCCAGCAGCCCCGTTAGCGGGGGACTAGAGACCCAGTACTTC; V gene: TRBV11-2; clone size: few; D gene: TRBD2; CDR3 length: 15; J gene: TRBJ2-5
CDR3 protein: CATKGTGGRASNIQYF; CDR3 DNA: TGTGCCACAAAGGGGACAGGTGGTCGAGCCTCAAACATTCAGTACTTC; V gene: TRBV19; clone size: .; D gene: TRBD1; CDR3 length: 16; J gene: TRBJ2-4
CDR3 protein: CASSPVGAENTEAFF; CDR3 DNA: TGTGCCAGCAGCCCGGTAGGGGCAGAGAACACTGAAGCTTTCTTT; V gene: TRBV7-9; clone size: .; D gene: .; CDR3 length: 15; J gene: TRBJ1-1
CDR3 protein: CASSDTAKNEKLFF; CDR3 DNA: TGCGCCAGCAGTGACACAGCAAAAAATGAAAAACTGTTTTTT; V gene: TRBV10-1; clone size: .; D gene: .; CDR3 length: 14; J gene: TRBJ1-4